This TCR beta chain is drawn from a study of T cell repertoires in cytomegalovirus infection. The CDR3 consists of 14 residues. Germline CDR1 and CDR2: MNHNY and SVGAGI (reference sequence). Trimming took off 8 bases at V and 4 bases at J, with 14 bases between the two ends. TCRdb ran MiXCR on the reads and lists one entry per CDR3 protein. The profile covers about 600,000 distinct CDR3 sequences, with approximately 24% appearing a single time and under 8.5% taken by the ten largest. The V call is TRBV6-6, the J call TRBJ2-2; D possibly uses TRBD1 or TRBD2 (6 bases each). Material: CD8+ T cells from PBMCs. The clonotype was recovered from a human donor in good health (CMV status not recorded). Some clones in this sample may be carry-over from other donors' samples. This CDR3 is CASLARGSTGELFF. CDR3 nucleotide sequence: TGTGCCAGCCTAGCGAGGGGGTCCACCGGGGAGCTGTTTTTT.